The subject of this entry is one T cell receptor beta chain. The data belong to a study of T cell responses to AZD1222 COVID-19 vaccine. Only in-frame clones appear in the TCRdb table, and some are missing; sequencing was by immunoSEQ multiplex PCR. The sample records some 97,000 clones, roughly 89% being singletons. Germline CDR1 KGHSH, CDR2 LQKENI. The CDR3 runs to 14 residues. The junction had 5 bases not matched to a gene; V was cut back by 6 bases and J by 4 bases. The genes are TRBV18 and TRBJ2-7; 11 nucleotides match TRBD1. The clonotype was recovered from an adult in good health. Sequenced here: peripheral blood, sampled on day 0 of AZD1222 vaccination. The CDR3 sequence is CASSADRGPYEQYF. The CDR3 DNA is TGTGCCAGCTCCGCGGACAGGGGGCCTTACGAGCAGTACTTC.